The 6 T cell receptor beta chains below come from one sample, sequenced in a study of PD-1 blockade in classical Hodgkin lymphoma. Clones were read by immunoSEQ multiplex PCR, and TCRdb kept only the in-frame ones, dropping some. Of tens of thousands of clones in the sample, about 93% were seen once. Stated time point: newly diagnosed, previously untreated cHL patient sample. Sequenced sample: peripheral blood mononuclear cells (PBMCs). Every receptor here comes from a human donor with classical Hodgkin lymphoma.

This chain connects TRBV4-3 to TRBJ2-5; 8 nucleotides align to TRBD1. Looked up from germline, CDR1 is LGHNA and CDR2 is YSLEER. This CDR3 has 15 residues. V lost 1 base and J lost 2; bases outside the gene matches: 3. The CDR3: CASSQGQGRQETQYF. The CDR3 bases are TGCGCCAGCAGCCAAGGACAGGGGAGGCAAGAGACCCAGTACTTC.

The CDR3 region is CASSTGQGIDEQFF. Here the CDR3 DNA reads TGTGCCAGCAGCACCGGACAGGGTATAGATGAGCAGTTCTTC. V is TRBV7-7 and J is TRBJ2-1, with 8 nucleotides matching TRBD1. CDR1 and CDR2 from the germline V gene are SSHAT and FNYEAQ (reference sequence). The V and J ends lost 5 bases and 8 bases, in that order; junction bases with no gene match: 8. The CDR3 covers 14 residues.

The sample holds one count of this clone. This rearrangement joins TRBV5-4 to TRBJ2-2; 8 positions agree with TRBD1. V shed 5 bases, J shed 5 bases, and the junction held 8 bases outside the gene matches. CDR3 length equals 15 residues. Germline values: CDR1 SGHNT, CDR2 YYREEE (reference sequence). Here the CDR3 DNA reads TGTGCCAGCAGTGCTGACAGGGGTAAAACCGGGGAGCTGTTTTTT. It translates to CASSADRGKTGELFF.

The rearrangement uses TRBV6-5 and TRBJ2-2, with 9 positions matching TRBD1. The CDR3 loop spans 15 amino acids. Germline assignment: CDR1 MNHEY and CDR2 SVGAGI. The V gene end was trimmed by 6 bases and the J gene end by 1 base; junction bases not matched to a gene: 3. This CDR3 reads CASREDRGNTGELFF. CDR3 DNA: TGTGCCAGCAGAGAGGACAGGGGGAACACCGGGGAGCTGTTTTTT.

This clone was seen only once. The V gene is TRBV5-1, the J gene TRBJ2-5; D is ambiguous. The CDR3 consists of 14 residues. CDR1 is SGHRS, CDR2 YFSETQ, per germline. Trimming removed 2 bases at V and 2 bases at J, with 10 bases between. CDR3 amino acids: CASSFSNTQETQYF. The CDR3, as DNA: TGCGCCAGCAGCTTCAGCAATACTCAAGAGACCCAGTACTTC.

The chain combines TRBV9 with TRBJ2-1, with 7 bases aligning to TRBD2. V shed 0 bases, J shed 9 bases, and the junction held 12 bases outside the gene matches. CDR3 size: 16 residues. CDR1 SGDLS and CDR2 YYNGEE come from the germline V gene. This CDR3 reads CASSVGGGRLAPEQFF. DNA for the CDR3: TGTGCCAGCAGCGTAGGTGGCGGGAGACTGGCCCCTGAGCAGTTCTTC.